The 21 T cell receptor beta chains below all came from one sample that was sequenced in a study of cytomegalovirus exposure and HLA in healthy donors. The PCR was carried out with 60 Vbeta primers and 13 Jbeta primers. Clones were read by immunoSEQ multiplex PCR, and TCRdb kept only the in-frame ones, dropping some. The repertoire holds 160,000 or so clones, with 72% as singletons. The source material was PBMCs. The receptors originated from a human donor in good health.

The V and J genes are TRBV5-1 and TRBJ1-1; D is perhaps TRBD1 (5 bases). The CDR3 covers 13 residues. V gave up 4 bases and J gave up 2 bases, with 9 bases separating them. Looked up from germline, CDR1 is SGHRS and CDR2 is YFSETQ. The CDR3: CASSNQGNTEAFF. DNA for the CDR3: TGCGCCAGCAGCAACCAGGGAAACACTGAAGCTTTCTTT.

The V and J genes are TRBV5-1 and TRBJ1-5; 9 nucleotides align to TRBD1. CDR3 size: 14 residues. Per the germline V gene, CDR1 is SGHRS and CDR2 is YFSETQ. Losses at the gene ends were 0 bases for V and 9 bases for J; bases not matched to a gene: 4. The CDR3 sequence is CASSLETGGTPQHF. CDR3 DNA sequence: TGCGCCAGCAGCTTGGAAACAGGGGGCACGCCCCAGCATTTT.

The gene calls are TRBV19 and TRBJ1-2, with D perhaps TRBD1 (6 bases). There are 14 residues in the CDR3. Trimming stripped 3 bases from V and 4 bases from J, with 12 bases between. Germline CDR1 reads LNHDA; CDR2 reads SQIVND (reference sequence). As DNA, the CDR3 is TGTGCCAGTAGTATTCAGGGGAAAAGCTATGGCTACACCTTC. This translates into CASSIQGKSYGYTF.

The chain carries TRBV7-9 and TRBJ1-1; D might be TRBD1 (5 bases). The CDR3 contains 19 residues. The V gene's germline CDR1 is SEHNR and CDR2 FQNEAQ (reference sequence). Trimming cost V 1 base and J 5 bases, with 26 bases left between them. The CDR3 DNA reads as TGTGCCAGCAGCTTAGGAATCAACAGGTACACCACCCCAAGGACTGAAGCTTTCTTT. Translation gives CASSLGINRYTTPRTEAFF.

This clone was observed a few times. The CDR3 reads CASSPGQGYNEQFF. The CDR3 DNA reads as TGTGCCAGCAGCCCGGGACAGGGGTACAATGAGCAGTTCTTC. The genes are TRBV7-9 and TRBJ2-1, with 10 bases fitting TRBD1. V was pared by 5 bases and J by 4 bases, with 2 bases of the junction left unmatched. The germline gives CDR1 SEHNR, CDR2 FQNEAQ (reference sequence). CDR3 length equals 14 residues.

This rearrangement joins TRBV6-5 to TRBJ2-2; 10 nucleotides match TRBD2. This CDR3 spans 15 amino acids. Losses at the gene ends were 6 bases for V and 7 bases for J; bases not matched to a gene: 8. The germline gives CDR1 MNHEY, CDR2 SVGAGI. The CDR3 protein is CASRGQLAGHGELFF. As DNA, the CDR3 is TGTGCCAGCAGGGGCCAACTAGCGGGGCACGGGGAGCTGTTTTTT.

This chain connects TRBV29-1 to TRBJ2-7, with 7 bases lining up with TRBD1. The length of the CDR3 is 14 residues. The J segment lost 2 bases and the V segment lost 4 bases, leaving 8 bases of the junction unmatched. Germline loops: CDR1 SQVTM, CDR2 ANQGSEA. In DNA form, the CDR3 reads TGCAGCGTTGTGCCTGACAGGGTAGCCTACGAGCAGTACTTC. Translated: CSVVPDRVAYEQYF.

This chain links TRBV11-2 with TRBJ2-3; 14 positions agree with TRBD2. This CDR3 has 17 residues. Germline V gene data show CDR1 as SGHAT and CDR2 as FQNNGV. The ends lost 3 bases at V and 3 bases at J; junction bases unmatched: 5. The CDR3 spells CASSLTSGGAGTDTQYF. In DNA form, the CDR3 reads TGTGCCAGCAGCTTGACTAGCGGGGGGGCCGGAACAGATACGCAGTATTTT.

The gene calls are TRBV7-9 and TRBJ1-2; 7 nucleotides line up with TRBD1. The length of the CDR3 is 13 residues. J lost 4 bases, V lost 5 bases, and 4 bases had no gene match. Germline V gives CDR1 SEHNR, CDR2 FQNEAQ (reference sequence). This chain's CDR3 is CASSPGGTYGYTF. DNA of the CDR3: TGTGCCAGCAGCCCAGGGGGGACCTATGGCTACACCTTC.

The chain is built from TRBV29-1 and TRBJ1-4; no reliable D call. Trimming shortened V by 7 bases and J by 3 bases, and 12 bases separated the two germline ends. CDR1 is SQVTM, CDR2 ANQGSEA, per germline. The CDR3 covers 13 residues. The chain's CDR3 is CSGVSPANEKLFF. CDR3 nucleotide sequence: TGCAGCGGCGTAAGTCCGGCTAATGAAAAACTGTTTTTT.

V gene TRBV10-2 combines with J gene TRBJ1-1; 7 nucleotides align to TRBD1. CDR1 WSHSY and CDR2 SAAADI come from the germline V gene. V lost 6 bases and J lost 5; bases outside the gene matches: 9. The CDR3 runs 14 residues. The CDR3 DNA follows: TGCGCCAGCAGGGGTCTCCCAGGGGGGACTGAAGCTTTCTTT. Amino acids: CASRGLPGGTEAFF.

This sequence joins TRBV5-6 and TRBJ1-2, with D possibly matching TRBD1 (5 bases). CDR3 length: 14 residues. CDR1 is SGHDT and CDR2 is YYEEEE in the germline V gene. V dropped 4 bases and J dropped 5 bases, with 15 bases sitting between them. The CDR3 region has the DNA TGTGCCAGCAGCCTCCAGACAGCGTTTTATGGCTACACCTTC. This sequence encodes CASSLQTAFYGYTF.

The sample holds one count of this clone. The rearrangement links TRBV2 to TRBJ1-4, with 7 bases identical to TRBD1. With 5 bases clipped from V and 5 bases from J, the junction kept 8 bases outside the gene matches. The CDR3 runs to 15 residues. The germline CDR1 and CDR2 sequences are SNHLY and FYNNEI. The CDR3 DNA follows: TGTGCCAGCAGTCGAGAAAAGGGGGCAAATGAAAAACTGTTTTTT. Protein sequence: CASSREKGANEKLFF.

This chain links TRBV27 with TRBJ2-1; tentative D call: TRBD1 (5 bases). V gave up 7 bases and J gave up 1 base, with 11 bases separating them. Germline V CDR1 and CDR2: MNHEY, SMNVEV (reference sequence). The CDR3 length is 14 residues. CDR3 DNA: TGTGCCAGCACGGACACTACTTCCTACAATGAGCAGTTCTTC. As protein: CASTDTTSYNEQFF.

The genes are TRBV2 and TRBJ2-5, with D hard to call. This CDR3 comprises 13 residues. CDR1 and CDR2 from the germline V gene are SNHLY and FYNNEI. Trimming left V 3 bases short and J 1 base short, with 6 bases between. The CDR3 DNA follows: TGTGCCAGCAGTGAGGCCGTCCAAGAGACCCAGTACTTC. Translated, it gives CASSEAVQETQYF.

Comment on this clone: Other DNA sequences in this specimen translate into the identical CDR3. V gene TRBV15 combines with J gene TRBJ1-2, with 11 positions matching TRBD1. The V and J ends lost 5 bases and 2 bases, in that order; junction bases with no gene match: 1. The CDR3 length is 14 residues. Germline CDR1 reads LNHNV; CDR2 reads YYDKDF (reference sequence). CDR3 nucleotides: TGTGCCACCAGCCGGACAGGGGGCAACTATGGCTACACCTTC. Protein: CATSRTGGNYGYTF.

The CDR3 DNA reads as TGTGCCACCTTAGACCGACAGGCCGGGGAGCTGTTTTTT. It translates to CATLDRQAGELFF. This sequence joins TRBV19 and TRBJ2-2; TRBD1 might be the D (6 bases). V lost 10 bases and J lost 6, with 15 bases in between. Germline loops: CDR1 LNHDA, CDR2 SQIVND (reference sequence). This CDR3 comprises 13 residues.

V and J are TRBV29-1 and TRBJ1-4, with 7 bases aligning to TRBD1. With 6 bases clipped from V and 2 bases from J, the junction kept 3 bases outside the gene matches. Germline V gene sequence: CDR1 SQVTM, CDR2 ANQGSEA. There are 13 residues in the CDR3. CDR3 amino acids: CSVLGQTNEKLFF. The CDR3 coding sequence is TGCAGCGTGCTGGGACAGACTAATGAAAAACTGTTTTTT.

In this sample, this clone turned up a few times. The chain uses TRBV5-1 and TRBJ1-1, with TRBD1 matching over 7 bases. Trimming cost V 0 bases and J 4 bases; bases outside gene matches: 3. The CDR3 sequence is 14 residues long. Germline V lookup: CDR1 SGHRS, CDR2 YFSETQ. DNA of the CDR3: TGCGCCAGCAGCTTGGTTCCAGGGGGCACTGAAGCTTTCTTT. Protein sequence: CASSLVPGGTEAFF.

This sequence joins TRBV5-1 and TRBJ2-3, with D maybe TRBD2 (5 bases). Germline assignment: CDR1 SGHRS and CDR2 YFSETQ. The CDR3 has 17 amino acids. V lost 0 bases and J lost 1, with 15 bases in between. The chain's CDR3 is CASSLGFGGLRTDTQYF. The CDR3, as DNA: TGCGCCAGCAGCTTGGGCTTTGGAGGACTCCGCACAGATACGCAGTATTTT.

The chain links TRBV10-3 to TRBJ2-5, with 8 bases fitting TRBD2. This CDR3 contains 13 residues. The V gene's germline CDR1 is ENHRY and CDR2 SYGVKD. J was trimmed by 3 bases and V by 8 bases; bases with no gene match: 5. The CDR3 region has the DNA TGTGCCATCGCCCTGACTAGCGAAGAGACCCAGTACTTC. As protein: CAIALTSEETQYF.